This TCR beta chain was obtained from a study of blood T cell repertoires in COVID-19 (dated by TCRdb to the early 2020s). General notes on the study: Samples covering the acute and convalescent phases of COVID-19 were provided by collaborators in the United States, Italy and Spain. The material from the prospective study consisted of cDNA or gDNA derived from T cells, B-cell-depleted T cells, or PBMCs. Subjects who had been exposed to COVID-19, were actively infected with it, or had recovered from it provided the deeply sampled blood TCRbeta repertoires that made up the dataset. A freely available public database, intended as a resource for researchers studying the immune response to SARS-CoV-2, is where the repertoires were released. The samples were drawn from two sources: the first 160 participants of the ongoing ImmuneRACE study, and 950 to 1,500 subjects contributed by 6 global collaborators. A de-identified subject ID, COVID-19 status, age in years and sex were almost always included in the sample metadata. Where HLA class I and class II types were available, the types were taken from metadata supplied by the sample provider, not from assay-based typing.

A second Seattle source provided samples from volunteer blood donors who had recovered from COVID-19. The collaborating institutions used their own protocols to collect whole blood in K2EDTA tubes. For TCRbeta analysis, collaborators shipped samples as frozen whole blood, isolated PBMCs, or DNA extracted from either of those sample types. The immunoSEQ Assay, a bias-controlled multiplex PCR, was used to amplify TCRbeta CDR3 regions from genomic DNA. As for the authors' bioinformatics: The number of nucleated cells in each sample was estimated by amplification of reference gene primers within the assay. To quantify the absolute abundance of each unique TCRbeta CDR3 rearrangement, sequence reads were collapsed and filtered. For each sample, productive Simpson clonality was calculated as the square root of Simpson's diversity index over productive rearrangements. TCRdb mirrors the immuneACCESS table, restricted to in-frame sequences. Some clones are absent from its copies; in checked studies, under half trace to an unresolved V gene, and the reason for the others is unknown. V, J and clone size are those of that table, while D and trimming were read from the DNA. The sample table shows roughly 250,000 clones, and around nine tenths are seen once. 2.1% of the sample comes from the top ten.

On this clone: Its antigen remains undetermined. Per-nucleotide qualities are absent, and no much larger clonotype sits a single base away.

Results the study describes overall, beyond this receptor: How much clinical and demographic metadata was included differed by source and by participant, and the metadata was provided uncurated.

The CDR1 and CDR2 encoded by the germline V gene are SGHTA and FQGTGA. From the cysteine up to the phenylalanine, the CDR3 has a length of 15 residues. The retained sequence is limited to the CDR3, 45 bases, with the frame set at the first base. Trimmed from V: 5 bases; trimmed from J: 4 bases; junction bases lacking a gene match: 6. This clonotype originated in a woman aged 40 to 50 who had recovered from COVID-19. Recombination linked TRBV7-3 to TRBJ2-3, and TRBD2 aligns with 10 junction nucleotides. The sample comprised peripheral blood. The nucleotides read TGTGCCAGCAGCCGCACTAGCGGGGTCGCAGATACGCAGTATTTT. This encodes CASSRTSGVADTQYF.